Listed below are T cell receptor beta chains from one sample, sequenced in a study of beta chain features in type 1 diabetes. Sequenced by immunoSEQ multiplex PCR; TCRdb stores in-frame clones only, minus some. Of about 360,000 clones listed, 10% to 15% are singletons. Source material: naive CD4+ T cells from blood. These TCRs come from a woman aged 18 to 35 with type 1 diabetes. Each CDR3 is given with its conserved first and last residue. The D gene is left open where the match is weak. Rows give clone size only sometimes, using once, few, many, or a class for an expanded clone.

V: TRBV29-1; D: TRBD1; J: TRBJ2-7; size: few; DNA: TGCAGCGCGGGACAGGGAGCCTACGAGCAGTACTTC; CDR3: CSAGQGAYEQYF
V: TRBV9; D: NA; J: TRBJ1-1; size: NA; DNA: TGTGCCAGCAGCGTAGACGGGACTGAAGCTTTCTTT; CDR3: CASSVDGTEAFF
V: TRBV27; D: NA; J: TRBJ1-1; size: few; DNA: TGTGCCAGCAGCCCTATAGTTGGCACTGAAGCTTTCTTT; CDR3: CASSPIVGTEAFF
V: TRBV7-2; D: NA; J: TRBJ1-6; size: few; DNA: TGTGCCAGCAGCTTACGACCGAGGGATTCACCCCTCCACTTT; CDR3: CASSLRPRDSPLHF
V: TRBV5-1; D: TRBD2; J: TRBJ2-1; size: NA; DNA: TGCGCCAGCAGCTTGCGGCTAGCGGAAGACAATGAGCAGTTCTTC; CDR3: CASSLRLAEDNEQFF
V: TRBV9; D: NA; J: TRBJ1-1; size: NA; DNA: TGTGCCAGCAGCAAAGGGGCTTACGGAAGCACTGAAGCTTTCTTT; CDR3: CASSKGAYGSTEAFF
V: TRBV9; D: TRBD1; J: TRBJ2-5; size: NA; DNA: TGTGCCAGCAGCAGAGACAGGGCAGAGACCCAGTACTTC; CDR3: CASSRDRAETQYF
V: TRBV11-3; D: TRBD2; J: TRBJ2-7; size: NA; DNA: TGTGCCAGCAGCAGCTCCGGGACTAGCGGGTTCGGAGCGTACTTC; CDR3: CASSSSGTSGFGAYF
V: TRBV28; D: NA; J: TRBJ1-5; size: NA; DNA: TGTGCCAGCAGTTCTAGGACAGCTAATCAGCCCCAGCATTTT; CDR3: CASSSRTANQPQHF
V: TRBV27; D: NA; J: TRBJ2-3; size: few; DNA: TGTGCCAGCAGATTACTGGCCAGGGCAGATACGCAGTATTTT; CDR3: CASRLLARADTQYF
V: TRBV6-5; D: TRBD2; J: TRBJ2-7; size: few; DNA: TGTGCCAGCAGTTATGGCCTAGCGGGAGTGGGGGAGCAGTACTTC; CDR3: CASSYGLAGVGEQYF
V: TRBV18; D: NA; J: TRBJ2-1; size: NA; DNA: TGTGCCAGCTCACCTCTAGCGACCTCCTACAATGAGCAGTTCTTC; CDR3: CASSPLATSYNEQFF
V: TRBV18; D: TRBD2; J: TRBJ2-1; size: few; DNA: TGTGCCAGCTCAGTGGGACTAGCGGGTTACAATGAGCAGTTCTTC; CDR3: CASSVGLAGYNEQFF
V: TRBV7-2; D: NA; J: TRBJ1-6; size: few; DNA: TGTGCCAGCAGCCCTGGAGGGAGGGTTTCACCCCTCCACTTT; CDR3: CASSPGGRVSPLHF
V: TRBV9; D: NA; J: TRBJ1-1; size: few; DNA: TGTGCCAGCAGCGGGGGACTGTCCTACACTGAAGCTTTCTTT; CDR3: CASSGGLSYTEAFF
V: TRBV7-9; D: NA; J: TRBJ2-7; size: few; DNA: TGTGCCAGCAGCTTAGAGGCAGGGCTGGTCTACGAGCAGTACTTC; CDR3: CASSLEAGLVYEQYF
V: TRBV2; D: TRBD1; J: TRBJ2-2; size: few; DNA: TGTGCCAGTGACCGGGACAGACAGACCGGGGAGCTGTTTTTT; CDR3: CASDRDRQTGELFF
V: TRBV15; D: TRBD1; J: TRBJ1-5; size: NA; DNA: TGTGCCACCAACGACAGGGCATCTCTCGTAGGTCAGCCCCAGCATTTT; CDR3: CATNDRASLVGQPQHF
V: TRBV6-6; D: NA; J: TRBJ2-7; size: NA; DNA: TGTGCCAGCAGTCCTGCTGCGGGGGCCGCCTACGAGCAGTACTTC; CDR3: CASSPAAGAAYEQYF
V: TRBV5-4; D: TRBD2; J: TRBJ2-3; size: NA; DNA: TGTGCCAGCAGCTTGGCCGTGGGAGGGGGCACAGATACGCAGTATTTT; CDR3: CASSLAVGGGTDTQYF
V: TRBV6-5; D: NA; J: TRBJ1-1; size: few; DNA: TGTGCCATCCAGGGACACTCGAACACTGAAGCTTTCTTT; CDR3: CAIQGHSNTEAFF
V: TRBV5-1; D: NA; J: TRBJ1-5; size: few; DNA: TGCGCCAGCAGCTTCGGCGGGGAGGATCAGCCCCAGCATTTT; CDR3: CASSFGGEDQPQHF
V: TRBV7-2; D: TRBD2; J: TRBJ2-1; size: few; DNA: TGTGCCAGCAGGACTAGCGGGAGTACCTACAATGAGCAGTTCTTC; CDR3: CASRTSGSTYNEQFF
V: TRBV9; D: NA; J: TRBJ2-3; size: NA; DNA: TGTGCCAGCAGCGACCCGAGGGGACTCCCACTTAACACAGATACGCAGTATTTT; CDR3: CASSDPRGLPLNTDTQYF